Listed below are T cell receptor beta chains from one sample, sequenced in a study of OX40 agonist ivuxolimab in advanced cancers. Repertoires were generated with immunoSEQ multiplex PCR, while TCRdb's copy carries only in-frame clones and drops some. The sample carries approximately 70,000 clones, approximately 90% recorded once. The source material was CD4+ or CD8+ T cells sorted from blood, sampled in a trial of the OX40 agonist ivuxolimab. Receptors originate from an adult with an advanced solid tumor such as melanoma, head and neck, liver or kidney cancer. Each CDR3 is given with its conserved first and last residue. A D gene is named only where the DNA matches it firmly. Some rows mark clone size as missing; the rest say once, few, many or name a class of expanded clone.

CASSLGLASFNEQFF TGTGCCAGCAGCTTGGGACTAGCGTCTTTCAATGAGCAGTTCTTC TRBV5-5 15 TRBJ2-1 TRBD2 -
CASSPENRGGGYTF TGTGCCAGCAGCCCGGAGAACAGGGGCGGTGGCTACACCTTC TRBV9 14 TRBJ1-2 TRBD1 -
CTSSQMRGQRPGEKLFF TGCACCAGCAGCCAAATGAGGGGACAGAGACCGGGTGAAAAACTGTTTTTT TRBV1 17 TRBJ1-4 - -
CASGGLAGGPRWGQFF TGTGCCAGTGGGGGACTAGCGGGAGGGCCAAGGTGGGGGCAGTTCTTC TRBV19 16 TRBJ2-1 TRBD2 -
CASSSREGYEQYF TGTGCCAGTAGTAGTCGGGAGGGGTACGAGCAGTACTTC TRBV19 13 TRBJ2-7 TRBD2 -
CASSLSWGQETQYF TGTGCCAGCAGTTTATCTTGGGGGCAAGAGACCCAGTACTTC TRBV28 14 TRBJ2-5 - -
CASRSFTGLSYNEQFF TGTGCCAGTAGGTCTTTTACAGGACTCTCCTACAATGAGCAGTTCTTC TRBV19 16 TRBJ2-1 - -
CASSPRDRGGEQYF TGTGCCAGCTCACCCCGGGACAGGGGCGGCGAGCAGTACTTC TRBV18 14 TRBJ2-7 TRBD1 -
CASSYGTPSGEKLFF TGTGCCAGCAGCTACGGGACACCCTCTGGTGAAAAACTGTTTTTT TRBV7-9 15 TRBJ1-4 - -
CASSLEDASGADTQYF TGTGCCAGCAGCTTAGAAGACGCTAGCGGGGCCGATACGCAGTATTTT TRBV11-3 16 TRBJ2-3 TRBD2 -
CAMGTANYGYTF TGTGCCATGGGGACAGCAAACTATGGCTACACCTTC TRBV10-3 12 TRBJ1-2 TRBD1 -
CASSLDGQGKGETQYF TGCGCCAGCAGCTTGGATGGTCAGGGGAAGGGGGAGACCCAGTACTTC TRBV5-1 16 TRBJ2-5 - few
CAWSLGVGEGTQYF TGTGCCTGGAGCCTTGGGGTCGGGGAGGGTACGCAGTATTTT TRBV30 14 TRBJ2-3 TRBD2 -
CASSDAAGGTGNTGELFF TGTGCCAGCAGTGACGCGGCCGGCGGGACAGGGAACACCGGGGAGCTGTTTTTT TRBV6-1 18 TRBJ2-2 TRBD1 -
CASAIGPGETQYF TGCGCCAGTGCTATCGGGCCCGGAGAGACCCAGTACTTC TRBV5-1 13 TRBJ2-5 - -
CASSSWSPRDTQYF TGCGCCAGCAGTTCATGGTCCCCTCGGGATACGCAGTATTTT TRBV10-1 14 TRBJ2-3 - -